There are many counts of the clone carrying this T cell receptor (beta chain). The antigen remains undetermined. The data are from a study of blood T cells in healthy people across ages. On the study more broadly: Template-switching capture recovered about one barcoded beta molecule per two T cells. Regarding the study as a whole: Older age coincided with a roughly linear decline in TCR beta diversity per million T cells. The authors considered diversity estimates from one million T cells to be underestimates.

This CDR3 is 18 amino acids long. The V end lost 2 bases, the J end lost 0 bases, and 20 bases lay between the germline ends. Germline CDR1 reads MNHGY; CDR2 reads SAAAGT. Sample-barcoded 5' priming and a J-beta primer mix drove a second PCR of roughly 7 to 11 cycles. TCRdb fed the 5' RACE reads into MiXCR, producing one record per CDR3 protein. Here the sample spans around 1.5 million distinct CDR3 sequences, about 31% being singletons. What was sequenced was blood. V is TRBV6-8 and J is TRBJ2-7; D is tentatively TRBD1 or TRBD2 (5 bases each). The clonotype originates from a woman aged 25-40 years in good health. The CDR3 DNA reads TGTGCCAGCAGTTACGGTTATCGACAGTTGGGAGACTCCTACGAGCAGTACTTC. Translated, it gives CASSYGYRQLGDSYEQYF.